This T cell receptor beta chain derives from a study of cytomegalovirus exposure and HLA in healthy donors. Study-wide findings and caveats: Some highly shared sequence variants likely arose as a pipeline artifact. It was assumed in the presence/absence analyses that sequencing depth was roughly uniform across donors.

Note on this clone: Its specificity is not known.

V lost 2 bases to trimming and J lost 5 bases, with 17 bases between them. The CDR3 has 16 amino acids. Germline V CDR1 and CDR2: SGHRS, YFSETQ. 13 Jbeta primers and 60 Vbeta primers were used for the PCR. Sequencing used immunoSEQ multiplex PCR; TCRdb keeps in-frame clones, though not all of them. The profile shows some 140,000 clones, 79% of them singletons. The receptor's source is a man in his forties in good health and CMV-seropositive. The V call is TRBV5-1, the J call TRBJ2-1; a possible D gene is TRBD2 (6 bases). The sample was PBMCs. CDR3 DNA: TGCGCCAGCAGCTTAACGTCGGTAGCGGCAAACAATGAGCAGTTCTTC. Amino acid sequence: CASSLTSVAANNEQFF.